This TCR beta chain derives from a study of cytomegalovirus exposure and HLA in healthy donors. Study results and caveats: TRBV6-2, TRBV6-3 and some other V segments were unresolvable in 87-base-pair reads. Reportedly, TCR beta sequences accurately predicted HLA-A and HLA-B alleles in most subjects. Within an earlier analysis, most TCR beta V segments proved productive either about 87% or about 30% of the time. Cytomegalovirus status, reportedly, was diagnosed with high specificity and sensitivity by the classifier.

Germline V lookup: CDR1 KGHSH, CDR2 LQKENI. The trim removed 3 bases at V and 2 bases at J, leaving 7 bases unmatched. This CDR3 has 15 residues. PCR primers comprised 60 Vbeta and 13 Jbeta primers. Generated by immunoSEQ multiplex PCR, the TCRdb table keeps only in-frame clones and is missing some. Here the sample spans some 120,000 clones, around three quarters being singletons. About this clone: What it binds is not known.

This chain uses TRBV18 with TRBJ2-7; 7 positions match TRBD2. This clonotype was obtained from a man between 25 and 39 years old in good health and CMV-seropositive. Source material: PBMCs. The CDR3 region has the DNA TGTGCCAGCTCACCCCGGGGGGTTGGGACCTACGAGCAGTACTTC. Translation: CASSPRGVGTYEQYF.